The present T cell receptor (beta chain) was sequenced within a study of response to subunit inactivated influenza vaccine. Overall study findings and caveats: The authors offered the suggestion that each seasonal influenza vaccination recruits few new T cells.

A single record per CDR3 protein comes from TCRdb applying MiXCR to the RT-PCR reads. The table has a few hundred thousand distinct CDR3 sequences, approximately 6.9% seen once. As regards this clonotype: Its antigen remains unknown.

V lost 3 bases and J 2 bases, leaving 13 bases between the germline ends. Germline CDR1 SGDLS, CDR2 YYNGEE. CDR3 length: 15 residues. The rearrangement uses TRBV9 and TRBJ2-3; a possible D gene is TRBD2 (6 bases). The origin of this receptor is a man aged 50 to 69 who received an inactivated influenza vaccine. The source material was PBMCs from blood, sampled less than 30 months after vaccination. The CDR3 nucleotides read TGTGCCAGCAGCGGACTAGTTCAGGACACAGATACGCAGTATTTT. Its translation: CASSGLVQDTDTQYF.